The 15 T cell receptor beta chains in this list originate from one sample, sequenced in a study of cytomegalovirus exposure and HLA in healthy donors. PCR was performed using 60 Vbeta and 13 Jbeta primers. Method: immunoSEQ multiplex PCR; TCRdb's copy keeps in-frame clones and lacks some. The table has approximately 160,000 clones, roughly 77% seen once. Sequencing used PBMCs. The receptor source for this set is a male donor in good health and CMV-seronegative.

V gene TRBV7-2 combines with J gene TRBJ2-4; weak D call: TRBD1 (5 bases). The V and J ends lost 5 bases and 6 bases respectively, with 17 bases between them. This CDR3 is built from 15 residues. CDR1 SGHTA and CDR2 FQGNSA come from the germline V gene. CDR3 in amino acids: CASSARQGWGNIQYF. CDR3 coding DNA: TGTGCCAGCAGCGCCAGGCAGGGATGGGGAAACATTCAGTACTTC.

A few counts support this clone. The rearrangement joins TRBV19 to TRBJ1-3; 7 positions match TRBD1. With V trimmed by 5 bases and J by 2 bases, 3 bases remained unmatched. The germline V gene has CDR1 LNHDA and CDR2 SQIVND (reference sequence). CDR3 size: 14 residues. The CDR3 reads CASSAGGAGNTIYF. CDR3 sequence (DNA): TGTGCCAGTAGTGCAGGGGGAGCTGGAAACACCATATATTTT. The full variable domain, completed using reference TRBV19 and TRBJ1-3, is DGGITQSPKYLFRKEGQNVTLSCEQNLNHDAMYWYRQDPGQGLRLIYYSQIVNDFQKGDIAEGYSVSREKKESFPLTVTSAQKNPTAFYLCASSAGGAGNTIYFGEGSWLTVV.

V is TRBV10-3 and J is TRBJ2-1, with 10 bases that match TRBD1. CDR1 and CDR2 from the germline V gene are ENHRY and SYGVKD. CDR3 length: 16 amino acids. The J segment lost 6 bases and the V segment lost 6 bases, leaving 11 bases of the junction unmatched. In nucleotides, the CDR3 is TGTGCCATCAGGGGGGCCGGGACAGGGGCCCTCAATGAGCAGTTCTTC. It encodes CAIRGAGTGALNEQFF.

The V and J genes are TRBV19 and TRBJ1-1; possible D gene TRBD1, 5 bases. Trimming took off 6 bases at V and 3 bases at J, with 11 bases between the two ends. This CDR3 comprises 13 residues. CDR1 LNHDA and CDR2 SQIVND come from the germline V gene (reference sequence). CDR3 residues: CASRGLGDTEAFF. As DNA, the CDR3 is TGTGCCAGTAGGGGTCTAGGGGACACTGAAGCTTTCTTT.

The chain has TRBV10-3 and TRBJ1-1; 7 bases are a match to TRBD1. The CDR3 runs to 13 residues. CDR1 is ENHRY, CDR2 SYGVKD, per germline. J was trimmed by 8 bases and V by 5 bases; bases with no gene match: 8. CDR3: CAISPSQGKEAFF. The DNA for the CDR3 is TGTGCCATCAGTCCATCACAGGGGAAAGAAGCTTTCTTT.

This rearrangement joins TRBV7-2 to TRBJ2-3; 10 nucleotides align to TRBD2. The V and J ends lost 2 bases and 6 bases, in that order; junction bases with no gene match: 5. This CDR3 spans 15 amino acids. Germline CDR1 reads SGHTA; CDR2 reads FQGNSA. The CDR3 here is CASSLTSGVEDTQYF. CDR3 nucleotides: TGTGCCAGCAGCTTAACTAGCGGGGTAGAGGATACGCAGTATTTT.

This chain links TRBV27 with TRBJ2-5; 7 bases are a match to TRBD2. The junction had 13 bases not matched to a gene; V was cut back by 6 bases and J by 3 bases. The CDR3 is made up of 16 amino acids. Germline V gene sequence: CDR1 MNHEY, CDR2 SMNVEV (reference sequence). DNA of the CDR3: TGTGCCAGCAGCGTCGGGCGCGGGGCGGGAGAAGAGACCCAGTACTTC. Translation: CASSVGRGAGEETQYF.

CDR3 sequence reads: CAWRASGTYEQYF. Here the CDR3 DNA reads TGTGCCTGGAGGGCTAGCGGAACCTACGAGCAGTACTTC. The chain employs TRBV30 and TRBJ2-7, with TRBD2 identical over 7 bases. Trimming at V came to 3 bases and at J to 2 bases, leaving 4 bases not matched to a gene. In germline, CDR1 is GTSNPN, CDR2 SVGIG (reference sequence). This CDR3 is 13 amino acids long.

The chain joins TRBV7-8 to TRBJ2-7; D not certain. Trimming removed 3 bases at V and 0 bases at J, with 6 bases between. From germline, CDR1 is SGHVS and CDR2 FQNEAQ. This CDR3 is 13 amino acids long. CDR3 sequence (DNA): TGTGCCAGCAGCTTGACAAACTCCTACGAGCAGTACTTC. Translating it yields CASSLTNSYEQYF.

The chain links TRBV7-9 to TRBJ1-2; D perhaps matches TRBD1 (5 bases). The ends were cut back, 8 bases at V and 3 bases at J, with 10 bases in the middle. Per germline, CDR1 SEHNR and CDR2 FQNEAQ (reference sequence). The length of the CDR3 is 12 residues. The CDR3 region has the DNA TGTGCCAGCGCTCGGGGGTACTATGGCTACACCTTC. Residues: CASARGYYGYTF.

The chain has TRBV21-1 and TRBJ2-2; TRBD2, the table's D call, lacks a check against the DNA. TRBV21-1 is deemed a pseudogene. The CDR3 consists of 16 residues. As DNA, the CDR3 is TGTGCCAGCAGCCAAAGGGTACCGGCACGGGGCGGGGAGCTGTTTTTT. Translating gives CASSQRVPARGGELFF.

The rearrangement uses TRBV28 and TRBJ1-4; TRBD1 matches at 9 bases. This CDR3 has 14 amino acids. Germline V gene sequence: CDR1 MDHEN, CDR2 SYDVKM. V lost 5 bases to trimming and J lost 9 bases; unmatched junction nucleotides: 7. The CDR3 coding sequence is TGTGCCAGCAGTCCCGGGACAGGGATCAAAAAACTGTTTTTT. Protein product: CASSPGTGIKKLFF.

The count of this clone is one. The CDR3 bases are TGTGCCAGCAGTTACCCCGACAGGGGGCGTCACGAGCAGTACTTC. This translates into CASSYPDRGRHEQYF. The gene calls are TRBV6-6 and TRBJ2-7, with 10 positions matching TRBD1. The CDR3 loop spans 15 amino acids. Germline loops: CDR1 MNHNY, CDR2 SVGAGI (reference sequence). V dropped 2 bases and J dropped 5; count of bases not matched to a gene: 6.

This chain connects TRBV5-1 to TRBJ1-4, with TRBD1 matching 7 bases. The V gene's germline CDR1 is SGHRS and CDR2 YFSETQ. Unmatched junction bases numbered 5, after V lost 7 bases and J lost 5 bases. The CDR3 sequence is 13 residues long. CDR3 sequence: CASGTEQNEKLFF. The CDR3 region has the DNA TGCGCCAGCGGGACAGAGCAGAATGAAAAACTGTTTTTT.

The chain uses TRBV7-3 and TRBJ1-5; D remains unclear. Trimming shortened V by 8 bases and J by 4 bases, and 9 bases separated the two germline ends. CDR3 length: 12 amino acids. The germline CDR1 and CDR2 sequences are SGHTA and FQGTGA. CDR3 DNA: TGTGCCAGCGCCTCGGTTAATCAGCCCCAGCATTTT. Translating gives CASASVNQPQHF.